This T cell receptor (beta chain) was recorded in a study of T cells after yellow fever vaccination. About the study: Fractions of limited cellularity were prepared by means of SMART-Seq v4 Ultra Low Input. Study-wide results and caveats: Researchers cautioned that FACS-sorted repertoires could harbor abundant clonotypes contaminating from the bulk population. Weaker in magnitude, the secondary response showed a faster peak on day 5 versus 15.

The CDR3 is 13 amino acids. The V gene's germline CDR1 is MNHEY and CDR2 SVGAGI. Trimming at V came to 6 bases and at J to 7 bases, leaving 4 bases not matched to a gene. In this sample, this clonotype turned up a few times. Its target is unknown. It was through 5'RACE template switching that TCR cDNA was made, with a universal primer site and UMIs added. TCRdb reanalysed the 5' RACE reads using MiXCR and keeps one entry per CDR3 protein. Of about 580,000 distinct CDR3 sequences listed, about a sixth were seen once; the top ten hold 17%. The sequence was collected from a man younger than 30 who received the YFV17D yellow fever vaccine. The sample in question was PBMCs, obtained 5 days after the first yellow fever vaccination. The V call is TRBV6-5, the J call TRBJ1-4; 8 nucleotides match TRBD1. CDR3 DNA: TGTGCCAGCAGACCAGGGACAGGTGAAAAACTGTTTTTT. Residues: CASRPGTGEKLFF.